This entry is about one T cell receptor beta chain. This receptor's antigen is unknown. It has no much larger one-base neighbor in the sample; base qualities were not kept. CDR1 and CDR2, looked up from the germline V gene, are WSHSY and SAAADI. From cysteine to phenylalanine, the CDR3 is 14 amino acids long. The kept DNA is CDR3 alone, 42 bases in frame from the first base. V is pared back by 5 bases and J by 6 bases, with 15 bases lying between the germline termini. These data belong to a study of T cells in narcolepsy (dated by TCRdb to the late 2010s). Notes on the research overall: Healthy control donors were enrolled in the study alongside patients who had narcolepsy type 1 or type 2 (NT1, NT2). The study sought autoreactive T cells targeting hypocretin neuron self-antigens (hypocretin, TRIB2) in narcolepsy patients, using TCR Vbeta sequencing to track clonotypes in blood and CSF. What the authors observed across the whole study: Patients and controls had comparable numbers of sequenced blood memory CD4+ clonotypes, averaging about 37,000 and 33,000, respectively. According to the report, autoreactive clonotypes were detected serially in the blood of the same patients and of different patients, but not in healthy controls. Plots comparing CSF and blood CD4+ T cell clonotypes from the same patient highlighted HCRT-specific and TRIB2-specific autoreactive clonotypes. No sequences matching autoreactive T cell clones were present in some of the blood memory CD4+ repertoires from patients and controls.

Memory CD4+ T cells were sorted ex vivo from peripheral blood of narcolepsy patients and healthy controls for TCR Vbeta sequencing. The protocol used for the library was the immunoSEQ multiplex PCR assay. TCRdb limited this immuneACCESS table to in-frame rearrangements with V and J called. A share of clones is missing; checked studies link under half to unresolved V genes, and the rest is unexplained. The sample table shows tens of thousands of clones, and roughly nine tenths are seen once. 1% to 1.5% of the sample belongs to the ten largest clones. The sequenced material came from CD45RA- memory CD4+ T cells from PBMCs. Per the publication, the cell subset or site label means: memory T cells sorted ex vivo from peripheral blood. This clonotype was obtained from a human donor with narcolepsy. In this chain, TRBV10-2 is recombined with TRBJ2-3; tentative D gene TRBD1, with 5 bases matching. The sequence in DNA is TGCGCCAGCAGTAAGGGGCAATCAGGGGATACGCAGTATTTT. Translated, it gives CASSKGQSGDTQYF.